This T cell receptor (beta chain) was identified during a study of CD8+CD57+ T cells in acquired aplastic anemia (dated by TCRdb to the late 2010s). Background for the entire study: Extracted DNA from sorted CD4+ and CD8+ cells averaged about 2.9 ug, ranging from roughly 0.17 to 30 ug. CD8+CD57+ expansion was defined as frequency above the mean frequency observed in healthy subjects. The investigation overall reported the following: Although roughly 29 CD8+ CDR3 sequences were shared by patients and controls, these sequences appeared highly expressed in patients and within the immunodominant clones of patients. CD8+ Simpson's diversity did not differ significantly between patients and healthy controls (P=0.060).

Flow cytometry had shown CD8+CD57+ cell expansion in the patients selected for sequencing. All patients had severe acquired aplastic anemia diagnosed by International Study of Aplastic Anemia and Agranulocytosis and Camitta criteria. At the time blood was sampled, none of the patients had received any therapy. TCR repertoires of sorted CD4+ and CD8+ blood T cells from severe aplastic anemia patients and healthy subjects were deep-sequenced in the study. Patients were enrolled under clinicaltrials.gov protocols 00001620, 01623167, 00001397, 00071045, 00081523 and 00961064 in the USA. Ficoll-Paque density gradient centrifugation was used to isolate peripheral blood mononuclear cells. Before DNA extraction, CD4+ and CD8+ T cells were sorted by FACS or by magnetic beads. Comment on this clonotype: This receptor's antigen is unknown. Base-call qualities are not available, and no considerably larger clone is one nucleotide away.

V is cut back by 0 bases and J by 12 bases, with 5 bases in the junction unmatched. The cysteine opens and the phenylalanine closes a CDR3 of 12 amino acids. Only the CDR3 DNA is retained, 36 bases long and in frame from the first base. The germline V gene yields MDHEN for CDR1 and SYDVKM for CDR2. Genomic DNA served as template for TCR beta VDJ combination and CDR3 sequence profiling. TCR repertoire sequencing was run on an Illumina HiSeq 2000. Regarding the original processing steps: Repertoire assessment relied on Simpson's diversity index, CDR3 size and DJ length profiles, and TRBV/TRBJ rearrangement plots. Whichever DNA sequence was most abundant in the deep sequencing data was defined as the immunodominant clone. CDR3 amino acid sequences were screened for sharing across subjects and compared with published repertoires and the VDJdb database. Using fastp at Q25 and MiXCR, TCRdb reprocessed the public reads and kept productive beta chains. Each record represents a unique CDR3 protein, reported with the most common genes and DNA among its rows. TCRdb's processing, not the study's, gives the V and J calls here. A total of about 180,000 distinct CDR3 sequences appear in this sample, 40% to 50% of them only once. The top ten clonotypes cover more than 0.85% of the sample.

The rearranged chain carries TRBV28 and TRBJ2-7, with 7 middle bases fitting TRBD2. The source is a human donor with aplastic anemia. Material for sequencing was sorted CD4+, CD8+, or CD8+CD57+ T cells (not recorded which) from PBMCs. The DNA sequence is as follows: TGTGCCAGCAGTTTATGGGGACGGGAGGTGTACTTC. Its amino acids are CASSLWGREVYF.